The 17 T cell receptor beta chains listed next were all sequenced from one sample in a study of shared clonotypes between healthy human individuals. Only in-frame clones appear in the TCRdb table, and some are missing; sequencing was by immunoSEQ multiplex PCR. The sample comprises over a million clones, 75% to 80% of which are singletons, and roughly 0.55% rests with the top ten. The sequencing input was memory CD4+ T cells from PBMCs. Subset meaning: CD45RA-negative fraction. The origin of the receptors is a man aged 18-30 years in good health. Some clones in this sample may be carry-over from other donors' samples.

The chain employs TRBV2 and TRBJ1-4; no definite D call. The CDR3 is 13 amino acids. In germline, CDR1 is SNHLY, CDR2 FYNNEI. Trimming took 8 bases from V and 7 from J, leaving 14 bases between them. In DNA, the CDR3 is TGTGCCAGCGACAAGGATAGGGCTGAAAAACTGTTTTTT. This gives the protein CASDKDRAEKLFF.

Worth noting for this clone: Additional DNA sequences in this sample encode the identical CDR3. The V gene is TRBV9, the J gene TRBJ1-2, with TRBD1 identical over 7 bases. Germline V CDR1 and CDR2: SGDLS, YYNGEE. The V segment lost 3 bases and the J segment 3 bases; nucleotides outside the gene matches: 8. The length of the CDR3 is 15 residues. CDR3 nucleotide sequence: TGTGCCAGCAGCGCTTCCGGGACAGACCACTATGGCTACACCTTC. Its protein product is CASSASGTDHYGYTF.

The chain recombines TRBV7-3 with TRBJ2-1; possible D gene TRBD2, 6 bases. The CDR3 is made up of 15 amino acids. The germline V gene has CDR1 SGHTA and CDR2 FQGTGA. Trimming stripped 5 bases from V and 9 bases from J, with 20 bases between. Here the CDR3 DNA reads TGTGCCAGCAGCCCACATCCTGGGGCGGGACTTGAGCAGTTCTTC. It yields the protein CASSPHPGAGLEQFF.

The gene calls are TRBV6-1 and TRBJ2-7; 9 positions match TRBD2. This CDR3 has 18 residues. V gave up 3 bases and J gave up 4 bases; unmatched junction bases: 16. Germline lookup yields CDR1 MNHNS and CDR2 SASEGT. CDR3 nucleotides: TGTGCCAGCAGTGACAGGCCTTTTGCTAGCGGGAAGGTGTACGAGCAGTACTTC. This codes for CASSDRPFASGKVYEQYF.

The chain has TRBV11-3 and TRBJ2-2; no firm D call. Germline-derived CDR1 and CDR2 are SGHNT and YENEEA. V lost 2 bases and J 5 bases, leaving 6 bases between the germline ends. The CDR3 spans 13 residues. CDR3 sequence reads: CASSLLLTGELFF. CDR3 sequence (DNA): TGTGCCAGCAGCTTACTACTTACCGGGGAGCTGTTTTTT.

The J gene is TRBJ1-1, the V gene TRBV19, with D possibly being TRBD1 (6 bases). Trimming shortened V by 6 bases and J by 5 bases, and 16 bases separated the two germline ends. This CDR3 spans 14 amino acids. Germline V gene sequence: CDR1 LNHDA, CDR2 SQIVND (reference sequence). The CDR3 DNA sequence: TGTGCCAGTAGCTTTTTACAGGGTAAGACTGAAGCTTTCTTT. Encoded protein: CASSFLQGKTEAFF.

This clone was observed once. V usage is TRBV5-1 and J usage is TRBJ2-1, with D possibly being TRBD2 (5 bases). The germline V gene encodes CDR1 SGHRS and CDR2 YFSETQ. Trimming stripped 0 bases from V and 8 bases from J, with 18 bases between. The CDR3 length is 16 residues. The CDR3 protein is CASSLATTPGYDEQFF. The CDR3 region has the DNA TGCGCCAGCAGCTTGGCGACCACCCCGGGGTATGATGAGCAGTTCTTC.

The chain combines TRBV4-1 with TRBJ2-2, with 13 bases fitting TRBD2. V was pared by 1 base and J by 0 bases, with 14 bases of the junction left unmatched. The CDR3 loop spans 22 amino acids. In germline, CDR1 is MGHRA, CDR2 YSYEKL. The CDR3 protein is CASSQGPRLAGGGRPNTGELFF. As DNA, the CDR3 is TGCGCCAGCAGCCAAGGTCCTCGACTAGCGGGAGGAGGACGTCCGAACACCGGGGAGCTGTTTTTT.

Note on this clone: At the DNA level, this CDR3 is encoded by other sequences in the same sample as well. This chain links TRBV5-1 with TRBJ1-2; TRBD1 is a possible D gene (6 bases). CDR1 and CDR2 (germline): SGHRS, YFSETQ. The length of the CDR3 is 14 residues. V lost 0 bases and J 7 bases, leaving 13 bases between the germline ends. DNA for the CDR3: TGCGCCAGCAGCTTGGTGGCAGGGGCGGGTGGCTACACCTTC. Its protein product is CASSLVAGAGGYTF.

This chain connects TRBV30 to TRBJ1-1; a weak D match, TRBD1 (6 bases). The CDR3 is 13 amino acids. CDR1 and CDR2 from the germline V gene are GTSNPN and SVGIG (reference sequence). Trimming took off 4 bases at V and 5 bases at J, with 14 bases between the two ends. CDR3 coding DNA: TGTGCCTGGACGACAGGACCTGGGACTGAAGCTTTCTTT. Its translation: CAWTTGPGTEAFF.

The V call is TRBV28, the J call TRBJ2-2, with D possibly being TRBD1 (5 bases). CDR3 length: 16 amino acids. From germline, CDR1 is MDHEN and CDR2 SYDVKM. Trimming removed 6 bases at V and 4 bases at J, with 18 bases between. The CDR3 reads CASSHPRGAGTGELFF. In nucleotides, the CDR3 is TGTGCCAGCAGCCACCCTAGGGGCGCTGGCACCGGGGAGCTGTTTTTT.

The genes are TRBV27 and TRBJ2-3; the match to TRBD1 covers 8 bases. CDR3 size: 15 residues. Germline trimming cut 5 bases from V and 4 bases from J; bases unmatched to any gene: 8. Per the germline V gene, CDR1 is MNHEY and CDR2 is SMNVEV (reference sequence). CDR3 sequence reads: CASSKDRVGSDTQYF. CDR3 DNA: TGTGCCAGCAGTAAGGACAGGGTCGGCTCAGATACGCAGTATTTT.

This clone has ten or more counts. The V gene is TRBV6-6, the J gene TRBJ2-3; 9 bases are shared with TRBD2. Germline CDR1 reads MNHNY; CDR2 reads SVGAGI (reference sequence). V was pared by 4 bases and J by 4 bases, with 9 bases of the junction left unmatched. CDR3 length equals 16 residues. CDR3 amino acids: CASSFTSGRSPDTQYF. The CDR3, as DNA: TGTGCCAGCAGTTTCACTAGCGGGCGATCACCAGATACGCAGTATTTT.

The J gene is TRBJ1-3, the V gene TRBV27; D perhaps matches TRBD1 (5 bases). Germline-derived CDR1 and CDR2 are MNHEY and SMNVEV (reference sequence). This CDR3 is 15 amino acids long. Deletions cut 5 bases from V and 0 bases from J, with 11 bases between. CDR3 DNA: TGTGCCAGCAGTCAGTCAGGGATCTCTGGAAACACCATATATTTT. It codes for CASSQSGISGNTIYF.

This clone was seen a few times. The rearrangement uses TRBV18 and TRBJ2-7; tentative D call: TRBD1 (5 bases). The CDR3 extends over 13 amino acids. The V end lost 4 bases, the J end lost 3 bases, and 10 bases lay between the germline ends. The germline V gene encodes CDR1 KGHSH and CDR2 LQKENI. The CDR3 here is CASSLAQGYEQYF. Written as DNA, the CDR3 is TGTGCCAGCTCACTGGCGCAGGGCTACGAGCAGTACTTC.

This clone has a count of ten or more. The genes are TRBV28 and TRBJ2-7, with TRBD2 matching over 9 bases. In germline, CDR1 is MDHEN, CDR2 SYDVKM. The CDR3 length is 15 residues. Trimming cost V 4 bases and J 8 bases; bases outside gene matches: 12. Written as DNA, the CDR3 is TGTGCCAGCAGTTGGGCAGAGCGGGAGGTGGGTAAGCAGTACTTC. It is translated as CASSWAEREVGKQYF.

The genes are TRBV9 and TRBJ2-1; 8 bases fit TRBD1. The CDR3 spans 14 residues. The germline gives CDR1 SGDLS, CDR2 YYNGEE. The J segment lost 4 bases and the V segment lost 4 bases, leaving 4 bases of the junction unmatched. This CDR3 is CASSPGQAYNEQFF. The CDR3 DNA sequence: TGTGCCAGCAGCCCGGGACAGGCTTACAATGAGCAGTTCTTC.